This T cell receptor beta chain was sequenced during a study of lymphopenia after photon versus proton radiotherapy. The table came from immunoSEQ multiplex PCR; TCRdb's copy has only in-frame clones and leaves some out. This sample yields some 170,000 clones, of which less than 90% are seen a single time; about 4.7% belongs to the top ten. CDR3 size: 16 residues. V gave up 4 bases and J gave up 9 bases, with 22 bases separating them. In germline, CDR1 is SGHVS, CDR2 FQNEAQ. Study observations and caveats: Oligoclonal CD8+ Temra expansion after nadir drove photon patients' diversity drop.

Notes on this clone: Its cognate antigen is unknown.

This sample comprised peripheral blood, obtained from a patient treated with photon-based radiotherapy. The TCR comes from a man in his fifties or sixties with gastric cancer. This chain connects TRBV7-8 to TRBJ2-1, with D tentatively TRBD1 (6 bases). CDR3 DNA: TGTGCCAGCAGCTATTACAAGGTAGGAAGGGGGAGTGAGCAGTTCTTC. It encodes CASSYYKVGRGSEQFF.